The 26 T cell receptor beta chains below were found in one sample sequenced in a study of CD8 T cells in Susac syndrome (dated by TCRdb to about 2019). Library construction relied on the immunoSEQ multiplex PCR assay. RNA was extracted using the RNeasy kit, and about 0.45 to 1 ug of the RNA was reverse transcribed with random hexamers. Using fastp at Q25 and MiXCR, TCRdb reprocessed the public reads and kept productive beta chains. For every CDR3 protein sequence, its rows merge into one entry that carries the most common genes and DNA. The sample yields tens of thousands of distinct CDR3 sequences; roughly nine tenths were counted once. Of the sample, just over 0.5% falls within the top ten clones. The sample consisted of CD8+ T cells from PBMCs. The receptors stem from a human donor with multiple sclerosis.

This clonotype showed up just once. This chain joins TRBV5-8 and TRBJ1-1, with 9 nucleotides matching TRBD1. With 0 bases clipped from V and 0 bases from J, the junction kept 9 bases outside the gene matches. The CDR3 spans 18 residues. The V gene's germline CDR1 is SGHTS and CDR2 YDEGEE. The CDR3 DNA sequence: TGTGCCAGCAGCTTGGACAGGGACAGGGCCGCCATGAACACTGAAGCTTTCTTT. This translates into CASSLDRDRAAMNTEAFF.

This chain connects TRBV20-1 to TRBJ2-7; the match to TRBD1 covers 9 bases. Germline trimming cut 3 bases from V and 4 bases from J; bases unmatched to any gene: 13. The CDR3 is 16 amino acids. From germline, CDR1 is DFQATT and CDR2 SNEGSKA (reference sequence). In DNA, the CDR3 is TGCAGTGCTAGGACATCCTGGACAGGGGTGGCTTACGAGCAGTACTTC. It specifies CSARTSWTGVAYEQYF.

This chain uses TRBV20-1 with TRBJ2-7; unclear D gene. CDR1 and CDR2 from the germline V gene are DFQATT and SNEGSKA (reference sequence). V dropped 3 bases and J dropped 3 bases, with 27 bases sitting between them. The CDR3 consists of 18 residues. CDR3 nucleotides: TGCAGTGCTAGGTCTGATAATTACGGACCGCTCCCCTACTACGAGCAGTACTTC. Translating gives CSARSDNYGPLPYYEQYF.

V and J are TRBV15 and TRBJ2-3; 8 bases agree with TRBD1. The V segment lost 4 bases and the J segment 0 bases; nucleotides outside the gene matches: 15. The CDR3 runs 19 residues. Germline-derived CDR1 and CDR2 are LNHNV and YYDKDF (reference sequence). The CDR3 DNA follows: TGTGCCACCAGCAACCCGACAGGGGAGAAGGTCCCTAGCACAGATACGCAGTATTTT. The encoded protein is CATSNPTGEKVPSTDTQYF.

The chain links TRBV28 to TRBJ1-1, with unresolved D. The CDR3 spans 14 residues. Germline CDR1 MDHEN, CDR2 SYDVKM. Trimming removed 3 bases from V and 6 bases from J, with 14 bases in between. The CDR3 DNA is TGTGCCAGCAGTTTTTACCAGAGAGAAGCTGAAGCTTTCTTT. Translation gives CASSFYQREAEAFF.

The chain has TRBV19 and TRBJ2-4, with D perhaps being TRBD1 or TRBD2 (5 bases each). Trimming stripped 1 base from V and 0 bases from J, with 7 bases between. Germline loops: CDR1 LNHDA, CDR2 SQIVND (reference sequence). The length of the CDR3 is 15 residues. CDR3 coding DNA: TGTGCCAGTAGTATAGGTGGGGGAGCCAAAAACATTCAGTACTTC. This encodes CASSIGGGAKNIQYF.

The chain combines TRBV5-1 with TRBJ1-1, with 7 bases aligning to TRBD1. V gave up 4 bases and J gave up 3 bases; unmatched junction bases: 9. The CDR3 contains 15 residues. In germline, CDR1 is SGHRS, CDR2 YFSETQ. The CDR3 is CASSLEQGTDTEAFF. CDR3 bases: TGCGCCAGCAGCCTTGAACAGGGGACCGACACTGAAGCTTTCTTT.

The genes are TRBV24-1 and TRBJ2-5; the D gene is possibly TRBD2 (5 bases). The length of the CDR3 is 14 residues. Germline CDR1 reads KGHDR; CDR2 reads SFDVKD. V lost 9 bases and J 2 bases, leaving 15 bases between the germline ends. CDR3 protein: CATALGREQETQYF. CDR3 nucleotides: TGTGCCACCGCGCTGGGAAGGGAGCAAGAGACCCAGTACTTC.

CDR3 bases: TGTGCCAGCAGTTTAATCAACGGCGAGGGGGAGACCCAGTACTTC. Its protein product is CASSLINGEGETQYF. This chain connects TRBV12-3 or TRBV12-4 to TRBJ2-5; perhaps D is TRBD1 or TRBD2 (5 bases each). The CDR3 covers 15 residues. The ends were cut back, 2 bases at V and 5 bases at J, with 15 bases in the middle.

The sample holds one count of this clonotype. The rearrangement uses TRBV10-3 and TRBJ2-1, with D maybe TRBD2 (6 bases). The CDR3 contains 13 residues. V lost 10 bases to trimming and J lost 0 bases, with 10 bases between them. In germline, CDR1 is ENHRY, CDR2 SYGVKD. CDR3 bases: TGTGCCACCGGGGGTGGCTCCTACAATGAGCAGTTCTTC. Translation gives CATGGGSYNEQFF.

The V and J genes are TRBV7-9 and TRBJ2-5, with a tentative D call TRBD2 (5 bases). Between the trimmed V and J ends, which lost 2 bases and 4 bases, there was a span of 14 bases. The CDR3 totals 15 residues. CDR1 SEHNR and CDR2 FQNEAQ come from the germline V gene (reference sequence). CDR3 nucleotides: TGTGCCAGCAGCTTATTTAACATTGGAGGAGAGACCCAGTACTTC. Its protein product is CASSLFNIGGETQYF.

This clonotype has just one count. The CDR3 nucleotides are TGTGCCAGCAGCTTTTTCGATAGACCTAACACCGGGGAGCTGTTTTTT. Its translation: CASSFFDRPNTGELFF. The chain uses TRBV7-6 and TRBJ2-2; no definite D call. The CDR3 totals 16 residues. CDR1 is SGHVS and CDR2 is FNYEAQ in the germline V gene. V gave up 3 bases and J gave up 2 bases, with 13 bases separating them.

The CDR3, as DNA: TGTGCCAGCAGCTTGGTAGGGACACTCTCCTACAATGAGCAGTTCTTC. Its protein product is CASSLVGTLSYNEQFF. The chain has TRBV5-4 and TRBJ2-1; tentatively, D is TRBD1 (6 bases). There are 16 residues in the CDR3. The germline V gene encodes CDR1 SGHNT and CDR2 YYREEE (reference sequence). V gave up 0 bases and J gave up 0 bases, with 10 bases separating them.

This rearrangement joins TRBV15 to TRBJ2-1; TRBD2 matches at 11 bases. Germline V lookup: CDR1 LNHNV, CDR2 YYDKDF (reference sequence). This CDR3 region has 17 residues. The J segment lost 6 bases and the V segment lost 0 bases, leaving 7 bases of the junction unmatched. The CDR3: CATSRDWGLAELNEQFF. CDR3 DNA sequence: TGTGCCACCAGCAGAGATTGGGGACTAGCGGAACTCAATGAGCAGTTCTTC.

CDR3: CATGLAGPLGDTQYF. DNA of the CDR3: TGCGCCACCGGACTAGCGGGACCCCTCGGGGATACGCAGTATTTT. The gene calls are TRBV4-1 and TRBJ2-3, with TRBD2 identical over 12 bases. The germline V gene encodes CDR1 MGHRA and CDR2 YSYEKL. This CDR3 has 15 residues. Losses at the gene ends were 10 bases for V and 6 bases for J; bases not matched to a gene: 11.

The chain links TRBV7-2 to TRBJ2-1, with TRBD2 matching over 10 bases. CDR1 SGHTA and CDR2 FQGNSA come from the germline V gene. The CDR3 covers 17 residues. Trimming removed 5 bases from V and 4 bases from J; junction bases left unmatched: 11. The CDR3 is CASSSEQGLAFYNEQFF. Written as DNA, the CDR3 is TGTGCCAGCAGCAGCGAACAGGGACTAGCGTTTTACAATGAGCAGTTCTTC.

This rearrangement joins TRBV19 to TRBJ1-1; D perhaps matches TRBD1 (6 bases). This CDR3 region has 14 residues. Trimming removed 4 bases at V and 5 bases at J, with 14 bases between. Germline CDR1 LNHDA, CDR2 SQIVND (reference sequence). The CDR3 region has the DNA TGTGCCAGTAGTAACACAGGGAAGGCGACTGAAGCTTTCTTT. Translating it yields CASSNTGKATEAFF.

The chain is built from TRBV24-1 and TRBJ2-3; D uncertain. There are 19 residues in the CDR3. The V gene lost 7 bases and the J gene lost 4 bases, with 29 bases spanning the gap. CDR1 is KGHDR and CDR2 is SFDVKD in the germline V gene. The DNA for the CDR3 is TGTGCCACCAGCCCCACCCCAGTGTTGCATTGGGCCCTCTCAGATACGCAGTATTTT. Protein product: CATSPTPVLHWALSDTQYF.

The gene calls are TRBV9 and TRBJ1-2, with D possibly being TRBD1 (5 bases). With 7 bases removed from V and 5 bases from J, the gap between germline ends came to 21 bases. Germline V gene sequence: CDR1 SGDLS, CDR2 YYNGEE. This CDR3 is built from 15 residues. CDR3 amino acids: CASSKWGTSWYGYTF. The CDR3 DNA reads as TGTGCCAGCTCGAAATGGGGGACCTCTTGGTATGGCTACACCTTC.

Note on this clonotype: The CDR3 does not end in the conserved phenylalanine or tryptophan, so this is likely a read error. The V gene is TRBV12-3 or TRBV12-4, the J gene TRBJ2-7; TRBD2 aligns across 8 bases. Germline trimming cut 8 bases from V and 7 bases from J; bases unmatched to any gene: 10. The length of the CDR3 is 13 residues. The CDR3 spells CASGLGLGGEQYL. CDR3 DNA sequence: TGTGCCAGCGGCCTGGGACTAGGGGGGGAGCAGTACCTC.

The genes are TRBV7-3 and TRBJ2-1; 9 bases line up with TRBD1. Trimming at V came to 4 bases and at J to 4 bases, leaving 5 bases not matched to a gene. The length of the CDR3 is 15 residues. Germline CDR1 is SGHTA and CDR2 is FQGTGA. The CDR3 protein is CASSSGQGIYNEQFF. CDR3 DNA: TGTGCCAGCAGCTCTGGACAGGGGATATACAATGAGCAGTTCTTC.

The chain's CDR3 is CSVGGTSGGPIMGTQYF. The CDR3, as DNA: TGCAGCGTTGGGGGGACTAGCGGGGGCCCTATCATGGGGACGCAGTATTTT. The chain carries TRBV29-1 and TRBJ2-3; 14 positions match TRBD2. CDR1 and CDR2 (germline): SQVTM, ANQGSEA. The CDR3 covers 17 residues. V was clipped by 4 bases and J by 9 bases; unmatched bases: 15.

The chain has TRBV19 and TRBJ1-1; D gene ambiguous. The CDR3 contains 13 residues. Germline values: CDR1 LNHDA, CDR2 SQIVND (reference sequence). Deletions cut 10 bases from V and 1 base from J, with 13 bases between. DNA for the CDR3: TGTGCCACTACTTGGACGGGGAACACTGAAGCTTTCTTT. Translating gives CATTWTGNTEAFF.

The chain has TRBV5-6 and TRBJ2-7, with 9 bases aligning to TRBD2. CDR1 is SGHDT, CDR2 YYEEEE, per germline. The CDR3 runs to 16 residues. Unmatched junction bases numbered 10, after V lost 4 bases and J lost 2 bases. The CDR3 here is CASSHARTSATYEQYF. The CDR3 nucleotides are TGTGCCAGCAGCCACGCCCGGACTAGCGCGACCTACGAGCAGTACTTC.

This clonotype was counted a single time. The chain is built from TRBV18 and TRBJ2-1; weak D call: TRBD1 (5 bases). V gave up 0 bases and J gave up 9 bases, with 21 bases separating them. The CDR3 length is 17 residues. CDR1 and CDR2 (germline): KGHSH, LQKENI. This CDR3 is CASSPPKGSPDNGEQFF. In DNA form, the CDR3 reads TGTGCCAGCTCACCACCGAAGGGGTCCCCGGACAATGGTGAGCAGTTCTTC.

This rearrangement joins TRBV2 to TRBJ1-1; unclear D gene. Trimming cost V 10 bases and J 1 base, with 4 bases left between them. Germline V CDR1 and CDR2: SNHLY, FYNNEI. The CDR3 length is 10 residues. The CDR3 nucleotides read TGTGCCACAGGGAACACTGAAGCTTTCTTT. As protein: CATGNTEAFF.